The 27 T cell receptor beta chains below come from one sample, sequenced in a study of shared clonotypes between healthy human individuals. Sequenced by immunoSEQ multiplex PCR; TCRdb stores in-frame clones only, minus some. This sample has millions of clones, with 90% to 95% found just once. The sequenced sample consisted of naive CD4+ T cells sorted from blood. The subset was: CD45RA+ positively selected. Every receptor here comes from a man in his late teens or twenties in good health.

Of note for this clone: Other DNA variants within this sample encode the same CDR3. The CDR3 DNA reads TGTGCCAGCAGCCTTACGTACGAGCAGTACTTC. Its translation: CASSLTYEQYF. The rearrangement links TRBV7-2 to TRBJ2-7, with D unresolved. Germline V gives CDR1 SGHTA, CDR2 FQGNSA. V shed 5 bases and J shed 4 bases, with 6 bases lying between them. The CDR3 sequence is 11 residues long.

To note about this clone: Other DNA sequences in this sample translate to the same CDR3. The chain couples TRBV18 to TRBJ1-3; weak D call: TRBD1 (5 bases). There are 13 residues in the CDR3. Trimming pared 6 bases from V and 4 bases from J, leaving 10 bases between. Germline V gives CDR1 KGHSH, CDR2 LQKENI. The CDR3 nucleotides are TGTGCCAGCTCGGGGGACTCGGGAAACACCATATATTTT. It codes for CASSGDSGNTIYF.

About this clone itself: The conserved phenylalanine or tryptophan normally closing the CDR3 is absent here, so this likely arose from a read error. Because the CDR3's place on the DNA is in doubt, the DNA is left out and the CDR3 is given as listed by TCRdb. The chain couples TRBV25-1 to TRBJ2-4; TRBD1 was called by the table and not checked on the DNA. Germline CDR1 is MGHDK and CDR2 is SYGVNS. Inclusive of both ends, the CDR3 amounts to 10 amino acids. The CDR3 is CASSECGRGL.

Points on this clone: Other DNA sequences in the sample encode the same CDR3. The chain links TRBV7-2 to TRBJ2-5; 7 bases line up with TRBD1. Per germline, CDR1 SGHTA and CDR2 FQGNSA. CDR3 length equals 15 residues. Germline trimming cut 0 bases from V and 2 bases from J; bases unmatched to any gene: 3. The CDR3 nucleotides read TGTGCCAGCAGCTTAGCAGGGGGCTATCAAGAGACCCAGTACTTC. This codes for CASSLAGGYQETQYF.

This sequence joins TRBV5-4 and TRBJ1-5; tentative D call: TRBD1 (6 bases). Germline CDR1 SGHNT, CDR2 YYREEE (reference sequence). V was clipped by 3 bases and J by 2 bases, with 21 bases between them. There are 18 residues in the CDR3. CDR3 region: CASSWKGGAGAGNQPQHF. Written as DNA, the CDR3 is TGTGCCAGCAGCTGGAAAGGAGGGGCAGGGGCAGGCAATCAGCCCCAGCATTTT.

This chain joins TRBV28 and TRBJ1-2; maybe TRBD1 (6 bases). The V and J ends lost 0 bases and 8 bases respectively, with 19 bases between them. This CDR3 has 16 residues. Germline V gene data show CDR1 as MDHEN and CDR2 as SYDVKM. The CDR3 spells CASSLWSPGGAGGYTF. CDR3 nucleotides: TGTGCCAGCAGTTTATGGTCCCCCGGGGGGGCGGGAGGCTACACCTTC.

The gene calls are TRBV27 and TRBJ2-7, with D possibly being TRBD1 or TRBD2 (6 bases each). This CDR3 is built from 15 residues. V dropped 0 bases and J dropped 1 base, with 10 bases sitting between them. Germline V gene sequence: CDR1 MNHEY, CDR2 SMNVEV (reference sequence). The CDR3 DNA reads TGTGCCAGCAGTTTATCTAGGGGGGAATCCTACGAGCAGTACTTC. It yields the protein CASSLSRGESYEQYF.

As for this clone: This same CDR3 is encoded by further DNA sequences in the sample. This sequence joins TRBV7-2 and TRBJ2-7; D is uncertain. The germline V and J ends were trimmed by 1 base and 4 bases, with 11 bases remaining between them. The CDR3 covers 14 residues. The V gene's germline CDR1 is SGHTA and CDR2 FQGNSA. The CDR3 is CASSLGGSQYEQYF. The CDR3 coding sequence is TGTGCCAGCAGCTTAGGCGGATCCCAATACGAGCAGTACTTC.

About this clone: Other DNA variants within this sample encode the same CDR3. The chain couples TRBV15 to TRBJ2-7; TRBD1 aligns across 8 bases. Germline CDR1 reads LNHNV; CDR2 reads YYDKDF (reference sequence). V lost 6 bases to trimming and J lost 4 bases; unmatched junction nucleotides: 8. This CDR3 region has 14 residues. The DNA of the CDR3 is TGTGCCACCAGACCCGGACAGGGTGGGTACGAGCAGTACTTC. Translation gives CATRPGQGGYEQYF.

The CDR3 region is CASSLAGDAFSGQYF. For the CDR3, the DNA is TGCGCCAGCAGCTTGGCAGGGGACGCCTTTTCTGGGCAGTACTTC. The rearrangement joins TRBV5-1 to TRBJ2-7; a possible D gene is TRBD1 (6 bases). Germline loops: CDR1 SGHRS, CDR2 YFSETQ. The V gene lost 0 bases and the J gene lost 9 bases, with 19 bases spanning the gap. CDR3 length: 15 amino acids.

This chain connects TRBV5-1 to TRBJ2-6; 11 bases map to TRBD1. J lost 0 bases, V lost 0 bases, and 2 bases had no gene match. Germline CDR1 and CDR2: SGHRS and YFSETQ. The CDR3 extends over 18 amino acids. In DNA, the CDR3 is TGCGCCAGCAGCTTGGGAGGGACAGGGGGCTCTGGGGCCAACGTCCTGACTTTC. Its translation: CASSLGGTGGSGANVLTF.

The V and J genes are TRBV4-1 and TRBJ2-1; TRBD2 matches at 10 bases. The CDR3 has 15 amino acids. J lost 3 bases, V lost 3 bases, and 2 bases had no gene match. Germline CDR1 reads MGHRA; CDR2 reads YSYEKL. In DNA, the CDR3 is TGCGCCAGCAGCCATACTAGCGGGAACTACAATGAGCAGTTCTTC. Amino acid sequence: CASSHTSGNYNEQFF.

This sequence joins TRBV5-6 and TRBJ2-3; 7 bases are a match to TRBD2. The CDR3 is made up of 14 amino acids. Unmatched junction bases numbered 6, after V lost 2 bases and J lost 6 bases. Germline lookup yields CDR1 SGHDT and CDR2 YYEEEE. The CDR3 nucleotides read TGTGCCAGCAGCTTATCTAGCGGCTCCGATACGCAGTATTTT. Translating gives CASSLSSGSDTQYF.

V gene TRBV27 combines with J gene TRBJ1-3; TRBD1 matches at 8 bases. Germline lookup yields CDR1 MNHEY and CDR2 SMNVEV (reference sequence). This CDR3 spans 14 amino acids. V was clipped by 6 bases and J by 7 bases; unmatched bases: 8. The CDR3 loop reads CASRQSGGRNTIYF. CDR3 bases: TGTGCCAGCAGACAATCAGGGGGCAGGAACACCATATATTTT.

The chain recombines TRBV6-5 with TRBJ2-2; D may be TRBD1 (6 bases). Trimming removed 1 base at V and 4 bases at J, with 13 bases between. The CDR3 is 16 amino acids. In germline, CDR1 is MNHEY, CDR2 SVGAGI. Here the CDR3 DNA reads TGTGCCAGCAGTTACTACGTGACAGGACCCACCGGGGAGCTGTTTTTT. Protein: CASSYYVTGPTGELFF.

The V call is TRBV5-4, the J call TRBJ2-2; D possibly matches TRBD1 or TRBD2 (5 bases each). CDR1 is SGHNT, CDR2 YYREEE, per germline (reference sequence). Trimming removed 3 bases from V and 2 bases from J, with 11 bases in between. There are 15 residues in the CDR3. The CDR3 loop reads CASSSGTGNTGELFF. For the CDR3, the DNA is TGTGCCAGCAGCTCCGGGACGGGTAACACCGGGGAGCTGTTTTTT.

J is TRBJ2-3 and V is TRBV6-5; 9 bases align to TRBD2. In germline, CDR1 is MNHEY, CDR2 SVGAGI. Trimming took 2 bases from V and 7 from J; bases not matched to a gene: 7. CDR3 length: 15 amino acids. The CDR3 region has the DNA TGTGCCAGCAGTTACGCCGCGGGGGGGCCAAATACGCAGTATTTT. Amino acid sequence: CASSYAAGGPNTQYF.

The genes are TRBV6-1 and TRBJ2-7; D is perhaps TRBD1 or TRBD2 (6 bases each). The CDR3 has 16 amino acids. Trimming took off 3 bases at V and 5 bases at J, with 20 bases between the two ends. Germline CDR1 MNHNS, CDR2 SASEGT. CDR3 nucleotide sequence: TGTGCCAGCAGTGAGAGATGGCAGGGGACTTGGAACGAGCAGTACTTC. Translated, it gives CASSERWQGTWNEQYF.

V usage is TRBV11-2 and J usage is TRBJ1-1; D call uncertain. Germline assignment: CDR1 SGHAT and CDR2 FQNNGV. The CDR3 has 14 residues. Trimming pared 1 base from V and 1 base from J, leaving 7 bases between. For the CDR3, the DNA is TGTGCCAGCAGCTTAGGTCAGGAGAACACTGAAGCTTTCTTT. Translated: CASSLGQENTEAFF.

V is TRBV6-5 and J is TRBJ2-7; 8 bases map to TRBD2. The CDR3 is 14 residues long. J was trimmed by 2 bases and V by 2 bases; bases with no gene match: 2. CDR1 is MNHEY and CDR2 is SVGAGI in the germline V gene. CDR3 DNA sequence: TGTGCCAGCAGTTACCAGGGACTAGCCTACGAGCAGTACTTC. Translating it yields CASSYQGLAYEQYF.

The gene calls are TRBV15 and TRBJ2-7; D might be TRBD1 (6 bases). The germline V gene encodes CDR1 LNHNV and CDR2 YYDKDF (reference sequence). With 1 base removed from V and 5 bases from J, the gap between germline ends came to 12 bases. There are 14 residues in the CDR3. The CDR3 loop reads CATSRAETGHEQYF. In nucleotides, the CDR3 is TGTGCCACCAGCAGAGCCGAGACAGGACACGAGCAGTACTTC. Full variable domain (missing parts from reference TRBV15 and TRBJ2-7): DAMVIQNPRYQVTQFGKPVTLSCSQTLNHNVMYWYQQKSSQAPKLLFHYYDKDFNNEADTPDNFQSRRPNTSFCFLDIRSPGLGDTAMYLCATSRAETGHEQYFGPGTRLTVT.

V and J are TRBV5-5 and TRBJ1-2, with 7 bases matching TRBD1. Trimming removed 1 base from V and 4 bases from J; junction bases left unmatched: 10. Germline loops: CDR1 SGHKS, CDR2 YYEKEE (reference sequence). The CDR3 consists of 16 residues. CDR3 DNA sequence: TGTGCCAGCAGCTTGAGAGAGGGGGCAATCCTCTATGGCTACACCTTC. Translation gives CASSLREGAILYGYTF.

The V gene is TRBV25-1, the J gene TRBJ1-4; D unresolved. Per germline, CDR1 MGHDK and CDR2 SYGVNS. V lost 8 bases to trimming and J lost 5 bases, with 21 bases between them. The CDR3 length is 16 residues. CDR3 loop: CASGNSRHRLNEKLFF. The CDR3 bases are TGTGCCAGCGGAAATTCCAGACATCGACTAAATGAAAAACTGTTTTTT.

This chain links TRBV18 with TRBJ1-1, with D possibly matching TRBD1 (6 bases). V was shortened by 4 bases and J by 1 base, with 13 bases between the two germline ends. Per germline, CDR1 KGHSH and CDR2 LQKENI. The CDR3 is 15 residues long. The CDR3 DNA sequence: TGTGCCAGCTCACTCACCGCGACAGGGAACACTGAAGCTTTCTTT. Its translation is CASSLTATGNTEAFF.

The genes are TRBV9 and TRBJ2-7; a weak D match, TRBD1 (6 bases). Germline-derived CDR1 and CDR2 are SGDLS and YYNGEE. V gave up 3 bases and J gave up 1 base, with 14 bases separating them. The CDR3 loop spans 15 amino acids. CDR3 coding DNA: TGTGCCAGCAGCGGGCCACAGGGAAATTCCTACGAGCAGTACTTC. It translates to CASSGPQGNSYEQYF.

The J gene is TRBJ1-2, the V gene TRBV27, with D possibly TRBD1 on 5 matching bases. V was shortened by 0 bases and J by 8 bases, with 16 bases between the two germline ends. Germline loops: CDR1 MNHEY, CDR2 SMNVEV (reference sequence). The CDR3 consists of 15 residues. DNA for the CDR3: TGTGCCAGCAGTTTATCTCGCAGGGCCGGGGGAGGCTACACCTTC. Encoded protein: CASSLSRRAGGGYTF.

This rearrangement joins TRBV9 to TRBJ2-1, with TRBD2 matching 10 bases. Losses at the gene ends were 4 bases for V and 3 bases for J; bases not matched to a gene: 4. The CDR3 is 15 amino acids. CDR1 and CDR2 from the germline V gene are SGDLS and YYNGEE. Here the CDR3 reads CASSPSGRSYNEQFF. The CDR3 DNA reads TGTGCCAGCAGCCCTAGCGGGAGAAGCTACAATGAGCAGTTCTTC.